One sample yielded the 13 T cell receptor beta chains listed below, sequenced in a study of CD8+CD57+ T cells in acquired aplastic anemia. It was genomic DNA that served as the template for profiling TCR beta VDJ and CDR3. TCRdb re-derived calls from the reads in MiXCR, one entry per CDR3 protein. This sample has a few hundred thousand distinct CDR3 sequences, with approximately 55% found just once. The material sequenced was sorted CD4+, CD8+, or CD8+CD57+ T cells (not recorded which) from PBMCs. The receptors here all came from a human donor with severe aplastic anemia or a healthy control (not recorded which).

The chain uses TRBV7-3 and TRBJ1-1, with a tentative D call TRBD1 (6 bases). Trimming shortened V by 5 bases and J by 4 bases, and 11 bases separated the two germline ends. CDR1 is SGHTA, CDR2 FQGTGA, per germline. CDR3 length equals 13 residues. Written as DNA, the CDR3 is TGTGCCAGCAGCACGACAGGAGCCACTGAAGCTTTCTTT. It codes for CASSTTGATEAFF.

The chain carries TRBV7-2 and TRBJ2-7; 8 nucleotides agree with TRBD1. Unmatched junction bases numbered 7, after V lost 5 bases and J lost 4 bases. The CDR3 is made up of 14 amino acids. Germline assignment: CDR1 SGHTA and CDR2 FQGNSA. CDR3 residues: CASSLTGGIYEQYF. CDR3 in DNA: TGTGCCAGCAGCCTCACAGGGGGGATTTACGAGCAGTACTTC.

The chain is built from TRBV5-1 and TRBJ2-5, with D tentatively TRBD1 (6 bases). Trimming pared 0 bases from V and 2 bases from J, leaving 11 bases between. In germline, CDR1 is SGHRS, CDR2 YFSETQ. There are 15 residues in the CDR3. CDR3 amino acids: CASSLEGHGQETQYF. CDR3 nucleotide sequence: TGCGCCAGCAGCTTGGAGGGACACGGGCAAGAGACCCAGTACTTC.

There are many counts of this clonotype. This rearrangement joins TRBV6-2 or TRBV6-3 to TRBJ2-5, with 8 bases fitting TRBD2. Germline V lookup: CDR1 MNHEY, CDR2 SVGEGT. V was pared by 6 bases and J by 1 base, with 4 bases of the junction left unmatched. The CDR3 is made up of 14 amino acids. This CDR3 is CASSTSGLQETQYF. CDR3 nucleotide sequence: TGTGCCAGCAGCACTAGCGGCCTCCAAGAGACCCAGTACTTC.

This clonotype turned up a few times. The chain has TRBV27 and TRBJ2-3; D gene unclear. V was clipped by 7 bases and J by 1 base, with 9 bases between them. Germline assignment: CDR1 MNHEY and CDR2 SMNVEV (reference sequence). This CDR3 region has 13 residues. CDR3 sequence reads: CASTVLGTDTQYF. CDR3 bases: TGTGCCAGCACCGTTCTCGGCACAGATACGCAGTATTTT.

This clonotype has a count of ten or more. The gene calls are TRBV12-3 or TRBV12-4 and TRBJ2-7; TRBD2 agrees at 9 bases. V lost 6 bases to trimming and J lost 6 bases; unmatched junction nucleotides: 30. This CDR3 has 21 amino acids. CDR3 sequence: CASSSGPTLTLAGPVSPEQYF. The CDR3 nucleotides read TGTGCCAGCAGCTCCGGACCCACACTGACCCTAGCGGGGCCCGTCTCTCCCGAGCAGTACTTC.

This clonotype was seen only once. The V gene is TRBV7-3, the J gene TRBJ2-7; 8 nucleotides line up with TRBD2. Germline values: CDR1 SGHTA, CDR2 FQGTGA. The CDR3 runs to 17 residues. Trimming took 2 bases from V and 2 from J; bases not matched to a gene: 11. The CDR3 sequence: CASSLARAGSGAYEQYF. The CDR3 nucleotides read TGTGCCAGCAGCTTAGCGCGGGCGGGTAGCGGGGCCTACGAGCAGTACTTC. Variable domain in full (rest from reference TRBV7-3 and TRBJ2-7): GAGVSQTPSNKVTEKGKYVELRCDPISGHTALYWYRQSLGQGPEFLIYFQGTGAADDSGLPNDRFFAVRPEGSVSTLKIQRTERGDSAVYLCASSLARAGSGAYEQYFGPGTRLTVT.

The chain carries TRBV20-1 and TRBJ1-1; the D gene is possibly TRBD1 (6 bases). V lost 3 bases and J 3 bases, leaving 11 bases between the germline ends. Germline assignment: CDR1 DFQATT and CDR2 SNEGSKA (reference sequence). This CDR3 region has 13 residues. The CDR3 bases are TGCAGTGCTAGGGTAGGGGGAGACACTGAAGCTTTCTTT. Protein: CSARVGGDTEAFF.

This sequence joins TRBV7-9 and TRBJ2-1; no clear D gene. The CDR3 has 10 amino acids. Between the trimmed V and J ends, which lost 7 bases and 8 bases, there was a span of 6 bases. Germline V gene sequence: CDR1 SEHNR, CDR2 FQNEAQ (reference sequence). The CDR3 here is CASKLYEQFF. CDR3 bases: TGTGCCAGCAAACTGTATGAGCAGTTCTTC.

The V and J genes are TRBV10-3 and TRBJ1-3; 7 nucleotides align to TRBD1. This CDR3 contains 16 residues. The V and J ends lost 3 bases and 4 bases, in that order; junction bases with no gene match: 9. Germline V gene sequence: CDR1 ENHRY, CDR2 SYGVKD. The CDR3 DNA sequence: TGTGCCATCAGTGACCCAGGGACAGCTCTCGGAAACACCATATATTTT. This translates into CAISDPGTALGNTIYF.

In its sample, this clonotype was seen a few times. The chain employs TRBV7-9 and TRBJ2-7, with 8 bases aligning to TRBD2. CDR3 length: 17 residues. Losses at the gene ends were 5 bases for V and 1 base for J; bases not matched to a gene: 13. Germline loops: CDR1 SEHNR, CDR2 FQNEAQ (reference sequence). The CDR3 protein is CASSANLAGQGSYEQYF. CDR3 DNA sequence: TGTGCCAGCAGCGCTAATCTAGCGGGCCAAGGGTCCTACGAGCAGTACTTC. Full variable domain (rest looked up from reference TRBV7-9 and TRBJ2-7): DTGVSQNPRHKITKRGQNVTFRCDPISEHNRLYWYRQTLGQGPEFLTYFQNEAQLEKSRLLSDRFSAERPKGSFSTLEIQRTEQGDSAMYLCASSANLAGQGSYEQYFGPGTRLTVT.

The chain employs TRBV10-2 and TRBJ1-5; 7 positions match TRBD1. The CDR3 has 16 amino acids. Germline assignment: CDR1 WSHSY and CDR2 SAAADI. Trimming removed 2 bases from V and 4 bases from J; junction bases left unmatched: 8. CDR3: CASSEVGGSSNQPQHF. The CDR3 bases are TGCGCCAGCAGTGAGGTAGGGGGCAGTTCAAATCAGCCCCAGCATTTT.

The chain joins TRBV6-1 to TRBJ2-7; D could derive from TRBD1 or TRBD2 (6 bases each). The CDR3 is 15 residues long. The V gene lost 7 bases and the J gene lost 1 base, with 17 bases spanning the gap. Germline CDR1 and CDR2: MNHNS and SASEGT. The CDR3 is CASNLNGGTSYEQYF. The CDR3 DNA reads TGTGCCAGCAACTTGAACGGGGGCACTTCCTACGAGCAGTACTTC.